The present T cell receptor (beta chain) was sequenced within a study of blood T cell repertoires in COVID-19. The overall study: COVID-19 samples collected from the United States, Italy and Spain covered acute and convalescent phases. Sample material is recorded as cDNA or gDNA derived from T cells, B-cell-depleted T cells, or PBMCs.

The V end lost 2 bases, the J end lost 7 bases, and 12 bases lay between the germline ends. The CDR3 sequence is 15 residues long. Germline CDR1 KGHSH, CDR2 LQKENI. As originally analysed: How many nucleated cells were present was estimated from reference gene primer amplification. TCRdb's copy holds only in-frame clones and misses some; the assay was immunoSEQ multiplex PCR. From that table come the V and J calls and clone size; the DNA was used to work out D and trimming. The sample lists more than 90,000 clones; approximately 86% were seen once. Sample: peripheral blood. This TCR was sampled from a man aged 40-49 years with acute or convalescent COVID-19. The chain recombines TRBV18 with TRBJ1-6; D might be TRBD1 (5 bases). The CDR3 here is CASSPGAVRNSPLHF. The CDR3 nucleotides read TGTGCCAGCTCACCAGGGGCAGTCCGGAATTCACCCCTCCACTTT.